The 10 T cell receptor beta chains listed next were all sequenced from one sample in a study of CD8+ T cells in alopecia areata. cDNA reverse transcribed from extracted RNA served as the sequencing template. TCRdb's table, derived via immunoSEQ multiplex PCR, lists solely in-frame clones and lacks some. The data contain 95,000 to 120,000 clones, roughly 64% of them singletons. Input material: CD8+ T cells sorted from blood. The receptors were sampled from a human donor in good health.

V gene TRBV11-1 combines with J gene TRBJ2-1; D is perhaps TRBD1 (5 bases). Germline loops: CDR1 SGHAT, CDR2 FQDESV (reference sequence). Trimming stripped 2 bases from V and 4 bases from J, with 6 bases between. The CDR3 extends over 13 amino acids. As DNA, the CDR3 is TGTGCCAGCAGCTTAAGGGGTTACAATGAGCAGTTCTTC. Residues: CASSLRGYNEQFF.

As DNA, the CDR3 is TGCGCCAGCAGCTATGGGGACAGGGGGTCCTACGAGCAGTACTTC. Amino acids: CASSYGDRGSYEQYF. The V and J genes are TRBV5-1 and TRBJ2-5, with 11 bases aligning to TRBD1. With the DNA end fitting TRBJ2-7 better, the J assignment may be wrong. Germline CDR1 is SGHRS and CDR2 is YFSETQ. The CDR3 runs to 15 residues.

This chain links TRBV13 with TRBJ1-5; TRBD1 might be the D (5 bases). The germline CDR1 and CDR2 sequences are PRHDT and FYEKMQ (reference sequence). CDR3 length equals 15 residues. The V end lost 2 bases, the J end lost 2 bases, and 10 bases lay between the germline ends. The chain's CDR3 is CASSLSGMGNQPQHF. In DNA form, the CDR3 reads TGTGCCAGCAGCTTATCAGGGATGGGCAATCAGCCCCAGCATTTT.

The chain has TRBV5-4 and TRBJ2-7; D remains unclear. The CDR3 contains 14 residues. V was trimmed by 0 bases and J by 2 bases, leaving 9 bases between them. Germline V gives CDR1 SGHNT, CDR2 YYREEE (reference sequence). CDR3 DNA sequence: TGTGCCAGCAGCTTGGCCGGCGAGGCCTACGAGCAGTACTTC. Its protein is CASSLAGEAYEQYF.

This rearrangement joins TRBV15 to TRBJ1-2; D uncertain. Trimming removed 0 bases at V and 6 bases at J, with 17 bases between. CDR1 is LNHNV, CDR2 YYDKDF, per germline (reference sequence). This CDR3 has 16 residues. The DNA of the CDR3 is TGTGCCACCAGCAGAGATAAAGAGCCGCGGGCGGATGGCTACACCTTC. This gives the protein CATSRDKEPRADGYTF.

This clone turned up a few times. The chain has TRBV6-5 and TRBJ2-5, with D unresolved. The CDR3 is made up of 13 amino acids. Deletions cut 1 base from V and 2 bases from J, with 5 bases between. Looked up from germline, CDR1 is MNHEY and CDR2 is SVGAGI. The CDR3 DNA reads TGTGCCAGCAGTTACTTCAGACAAGAGACCCAGTACTTC. Protein product: CASSYFRQETQYF.

This clone was detected a few times. V usage is TRBV29-1 and J usage is TRBJ2-5; D gene ambiguous. Trimming cost V 0 bases and J 6 bases, with 11 bases left between them. The CDR3 totals 13 residues. Germline V gene sequence: CDR1 SQVTM, CDR2 ANQGSEA. The CDR3 here is CSVEDLVSQTQYF. The DNA of the CDR3 is TGCAGCGTTGAAGATTTAGTATCCCAGACCCAGTACTTC.

This chain links TRBV19 with TRBJ2-7, with D possibly TRBD1 on 6 matching bases. The germline CDR1 and CDR2 sequences are LNHDA and SQIVND (reference sequence). The V and J ends lost 5 bases and 3 bases respectively, with 11 bases between them. The CDR3 totals 13 residues. The CDR3 sequence: CASSPDSNYEQYF. In DNA, the CDR3 is TGTGCCAGTAGTCCGGACAGTAACTACGAGCAGTACTTC.

The rearrangement joins TRBV7-6 to TRBJ1-1, with TRBD1 matching over 8 bases. CDR1 is SGHVS and CDR2 is FNYEAQ in the germline V gene. The trim removed 3 bases at V and 4 bases at J, leaving 16 bases unmatched. CDR3 size: 18 residues. CDR3 amino acids: CASSLVIGQGGAGTEAFF. CDR3 in DNA: TGTGCCAGCAGCTTGGTGATCGGACAGGGTGGGGCGGGCACTGAAGCTTTCTTT. The variable domain in full, with the rest retrieved from reference TRBV7-6 and TRBJ1-1, is GAGVSQSPRYKVTKRGQDVALRCDPISGHVSLYWYRQALGQGPEFLTYFNYEAQQDKSGLPNDRFSAERPEGSISTLTIQRTEQRDSAMYRCASSLVIGQGGAGTEAFFGQGTRLTVV.

In its sample, this clone was seen a few times. The rearrangement links TRBV28 to TRBJ2-7, with TRBD2 matching over 7 bases. V shed 3 bases and J 1 base; nucleotides not matched to a gene: 3. The CDR3 covers 14 residues. In germline, CDR1 is MDHEN, CDR2 SYDVKM. The CDR3 loop is CASSFPGGSYEQYF. The DNA of the CDR3 is TGTGCCAGCAGTTTCCCCGGGGGGTCCTACGAGCAGTACTTC.